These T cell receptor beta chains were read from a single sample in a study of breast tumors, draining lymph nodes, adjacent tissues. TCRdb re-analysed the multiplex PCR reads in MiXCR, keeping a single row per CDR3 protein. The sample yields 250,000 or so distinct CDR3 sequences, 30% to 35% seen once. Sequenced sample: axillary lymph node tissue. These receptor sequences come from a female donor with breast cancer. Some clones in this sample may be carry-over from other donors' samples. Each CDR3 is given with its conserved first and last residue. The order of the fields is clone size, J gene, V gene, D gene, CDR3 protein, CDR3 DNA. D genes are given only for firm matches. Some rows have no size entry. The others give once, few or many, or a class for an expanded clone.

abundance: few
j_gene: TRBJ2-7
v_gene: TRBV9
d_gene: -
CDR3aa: CASSAGPSSYEQSF
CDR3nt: TGTGCCAGCAGCGCGGGACCAAGCTCCTACGAGCAGTCCTTC

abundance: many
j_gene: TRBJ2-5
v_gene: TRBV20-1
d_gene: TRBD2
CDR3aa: CSAPPGGETQYF
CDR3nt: TGCAGTGCCCCCCCGGGAGGGGAGACCCAGTACTTC

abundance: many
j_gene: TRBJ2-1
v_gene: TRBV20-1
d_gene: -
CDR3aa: CSARPGARQFF
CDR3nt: TGCAGTGCTAGACCGGGAGCTCGGCAGTTCTTC

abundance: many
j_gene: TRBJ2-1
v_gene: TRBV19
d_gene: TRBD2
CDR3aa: CASSPTAGTYNEQFF
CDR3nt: TGTGCCAGTAGCCCCACAGCGGGGACCTACAATGAGCAGTTCTTC

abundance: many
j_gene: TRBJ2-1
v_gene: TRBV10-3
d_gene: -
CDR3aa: CAISEGYEQFF
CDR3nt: TGTGCCATCAGTGAGGGTTATGAGCAGTTCTTC

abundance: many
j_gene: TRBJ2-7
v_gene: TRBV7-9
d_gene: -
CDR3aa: CASSLAGTLGSRAYEQYF
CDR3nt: TGTGCCAGCAGCTTAGCCGGCACATTGGGATCCCGGGCTTACGAGCAGTACTTC

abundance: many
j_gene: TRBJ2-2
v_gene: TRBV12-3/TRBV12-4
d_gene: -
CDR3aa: CASSFWATGELFF
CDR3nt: TGTGCCAGCAGTTTTTGGGCCACCGGGGAGCTGTTTTTT

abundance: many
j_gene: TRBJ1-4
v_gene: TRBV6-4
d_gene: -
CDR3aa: CASSEQPGSNEKLFF
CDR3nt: TGTGCCAGCAGTGAGCAACCGGGGTCTAATGAAAAACTGTTTTTT

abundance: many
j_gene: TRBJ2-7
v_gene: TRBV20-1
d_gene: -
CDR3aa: CSARDVLKLRDGEQYF
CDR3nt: TGCAGTGCTAGAGATGTTTTGAAGCTTCGAGACGGCGAGCAGTACTTC

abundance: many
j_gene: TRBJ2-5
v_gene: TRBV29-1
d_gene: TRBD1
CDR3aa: CSVAGTGETQYF
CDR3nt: TGCAGCGTTGCCGGGACAGGAGAGACCCAGTACTTC

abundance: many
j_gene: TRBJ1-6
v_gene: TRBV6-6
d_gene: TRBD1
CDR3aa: CASSPDRGRANSPLHF
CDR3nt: TGTGCCAGCAGTCCGGATAGGGGGCGTGCAAATTCACCCCTCCACTTT

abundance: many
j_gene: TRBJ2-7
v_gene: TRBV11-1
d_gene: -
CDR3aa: CASSWSGTISYEQYF
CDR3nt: TGTGCCAGCAGCTGGTCAGGGACGATATCCTACGAGCAGTACTTC

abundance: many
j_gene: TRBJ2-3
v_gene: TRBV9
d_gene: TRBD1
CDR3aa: CASSPRGMTDTQYF
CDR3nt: TGTGCCAGCAGTCCCAGGGGGATGACAGATACGCAGTATTTT

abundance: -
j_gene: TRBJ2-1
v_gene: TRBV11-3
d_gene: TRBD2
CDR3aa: CASSTDTSATVNEQFF
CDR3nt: TGTGCCAGCAGCACAGACACTAGCGCGACCGTAAATGAGCAGTTCTTC

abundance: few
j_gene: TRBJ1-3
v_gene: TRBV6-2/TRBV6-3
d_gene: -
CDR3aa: CASSHSSDAGNTIYF
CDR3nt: TGTGCCAGCAGTCACTCGAGCGACGCGGGAAACACCATATATTTT

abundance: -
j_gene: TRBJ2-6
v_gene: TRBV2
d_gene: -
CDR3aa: CAGNAHSGANVLTF
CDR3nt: TGTGCCGGCAATGCGCACTCTGGGGCCAACGTCCTGACTTTC

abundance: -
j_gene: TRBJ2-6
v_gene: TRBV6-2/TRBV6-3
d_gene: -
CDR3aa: CAGRRSGANVLTF
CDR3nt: TGTGCCGGCAGACGCTCTGGGGCCAACGTCCTGACTTTC

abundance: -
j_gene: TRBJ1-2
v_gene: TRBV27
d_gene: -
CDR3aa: CASLPGWGAIGYTF
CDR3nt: TGTGCTAGTTTACCGGGGTGGGGAGCGATTGGCTACACCTTC

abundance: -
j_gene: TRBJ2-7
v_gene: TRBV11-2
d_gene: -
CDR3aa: CASSTGLTSEQYF
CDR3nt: TGTGCCAGCAGCACGGGATTAACCTCCGAGCAGTACTTC

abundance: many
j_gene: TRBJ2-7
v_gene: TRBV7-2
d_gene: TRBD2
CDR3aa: CASSITGTRHGEQYF
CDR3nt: TGTGCCAGCAGCATAACCGGGACTAGACATGGCGAGCAGTACTTC

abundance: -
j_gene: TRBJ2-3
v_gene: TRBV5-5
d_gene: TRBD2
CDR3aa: CASSRTSGTQTDTQYF
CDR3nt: TGTGCCAGCAGTCGTACTAGCGGGACCCAAACAGATACGCAGTATTTT

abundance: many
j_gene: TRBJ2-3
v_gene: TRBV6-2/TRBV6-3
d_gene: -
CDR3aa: CASSFQETDTQYF
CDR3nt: TGTGCCAGCAGCTTTCAGGAAACAGATACGCAGTATTTT

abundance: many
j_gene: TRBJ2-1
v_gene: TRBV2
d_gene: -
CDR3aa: CASKPGSYNEQFF
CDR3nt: TGTGCCAGCAAGCCTGGCTCCTACAATGAGCAGTTCTTC

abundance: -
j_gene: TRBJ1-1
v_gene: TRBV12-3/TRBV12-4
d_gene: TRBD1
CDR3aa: CASSLRDRYTEAFF
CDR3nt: TGTGCCAGCAGTTTACGGGACAGGTACACTGAAGCTTTCTTT

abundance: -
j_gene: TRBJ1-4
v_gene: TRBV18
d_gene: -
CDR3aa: CASSPEWSREKLFF
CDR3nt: TGTGCCAGCTCACCCGAGTGGAGCCGTGAAAAACTGTTTTTT

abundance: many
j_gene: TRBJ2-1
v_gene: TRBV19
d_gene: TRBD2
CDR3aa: CASSSLRAGGPGNEQFF
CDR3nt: TGTGCCAGTAGTAGTTTGAGAGCGGGAGGGCCTGGTAATGAGCAGTTCTTC

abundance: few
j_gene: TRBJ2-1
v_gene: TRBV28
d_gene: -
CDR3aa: CASSTGTPWDEQFF
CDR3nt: TGTGCCAGCAGTACTGGGACCCCTTGGGATGAGCAGTTCTTC